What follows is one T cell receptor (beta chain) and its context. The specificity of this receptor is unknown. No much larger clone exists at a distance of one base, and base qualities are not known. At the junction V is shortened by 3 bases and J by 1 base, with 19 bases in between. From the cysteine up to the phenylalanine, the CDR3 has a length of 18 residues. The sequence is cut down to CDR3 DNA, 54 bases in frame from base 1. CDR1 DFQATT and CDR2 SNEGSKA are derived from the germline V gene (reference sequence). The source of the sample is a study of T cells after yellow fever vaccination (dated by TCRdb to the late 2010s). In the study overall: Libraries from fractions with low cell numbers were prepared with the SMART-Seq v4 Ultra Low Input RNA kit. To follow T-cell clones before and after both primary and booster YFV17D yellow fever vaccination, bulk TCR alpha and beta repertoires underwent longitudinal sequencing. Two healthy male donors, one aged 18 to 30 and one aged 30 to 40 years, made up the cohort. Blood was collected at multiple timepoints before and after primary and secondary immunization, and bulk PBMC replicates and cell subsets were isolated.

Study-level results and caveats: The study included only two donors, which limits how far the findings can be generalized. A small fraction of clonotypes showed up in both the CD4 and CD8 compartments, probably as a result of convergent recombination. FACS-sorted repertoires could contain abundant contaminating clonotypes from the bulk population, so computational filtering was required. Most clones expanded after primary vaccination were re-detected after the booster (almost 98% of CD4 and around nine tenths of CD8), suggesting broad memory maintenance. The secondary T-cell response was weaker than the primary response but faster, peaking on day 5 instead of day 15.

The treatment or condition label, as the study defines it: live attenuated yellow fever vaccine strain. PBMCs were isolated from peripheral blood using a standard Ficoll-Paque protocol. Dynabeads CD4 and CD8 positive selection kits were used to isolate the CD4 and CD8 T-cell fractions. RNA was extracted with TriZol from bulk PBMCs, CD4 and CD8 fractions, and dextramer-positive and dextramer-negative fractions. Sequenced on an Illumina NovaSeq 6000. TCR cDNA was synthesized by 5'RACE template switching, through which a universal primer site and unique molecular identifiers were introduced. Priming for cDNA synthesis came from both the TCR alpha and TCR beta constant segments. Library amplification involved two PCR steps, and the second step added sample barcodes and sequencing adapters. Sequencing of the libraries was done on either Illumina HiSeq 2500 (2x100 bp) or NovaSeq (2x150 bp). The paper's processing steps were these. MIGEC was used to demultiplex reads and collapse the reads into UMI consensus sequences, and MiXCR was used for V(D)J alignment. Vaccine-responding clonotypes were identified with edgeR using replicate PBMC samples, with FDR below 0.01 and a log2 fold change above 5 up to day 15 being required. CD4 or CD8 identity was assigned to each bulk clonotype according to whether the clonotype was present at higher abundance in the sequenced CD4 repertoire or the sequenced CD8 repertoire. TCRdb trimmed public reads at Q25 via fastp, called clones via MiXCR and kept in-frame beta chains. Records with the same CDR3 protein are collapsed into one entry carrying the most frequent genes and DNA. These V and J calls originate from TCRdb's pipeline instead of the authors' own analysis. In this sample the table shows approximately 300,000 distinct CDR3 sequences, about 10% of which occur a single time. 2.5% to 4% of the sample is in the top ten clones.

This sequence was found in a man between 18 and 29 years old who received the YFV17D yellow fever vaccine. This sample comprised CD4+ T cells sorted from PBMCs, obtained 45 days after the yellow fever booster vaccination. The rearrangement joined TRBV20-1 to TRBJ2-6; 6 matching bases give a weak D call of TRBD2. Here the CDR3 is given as CSASPSGPGFSGANVLTF. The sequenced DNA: TGCAGTGCTAGCCCAAGCGGGCCAGGGTTTTCTGGGGCCAACGTCCTGACTTTC.